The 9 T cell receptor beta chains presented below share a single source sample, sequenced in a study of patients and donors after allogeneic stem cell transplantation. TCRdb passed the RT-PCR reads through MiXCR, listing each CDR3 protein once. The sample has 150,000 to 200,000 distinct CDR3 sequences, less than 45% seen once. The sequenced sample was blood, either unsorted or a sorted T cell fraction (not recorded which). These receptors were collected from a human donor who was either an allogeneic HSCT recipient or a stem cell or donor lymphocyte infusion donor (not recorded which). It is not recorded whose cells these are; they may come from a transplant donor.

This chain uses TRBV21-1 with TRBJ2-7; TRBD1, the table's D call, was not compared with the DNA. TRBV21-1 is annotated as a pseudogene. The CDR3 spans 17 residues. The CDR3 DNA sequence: TGTGCCAGCAGCGCTTGTCCCGGGACAGGGCGGCTACGCGAGCAGTACTTC. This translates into CASSACPGTGRLREQYF.

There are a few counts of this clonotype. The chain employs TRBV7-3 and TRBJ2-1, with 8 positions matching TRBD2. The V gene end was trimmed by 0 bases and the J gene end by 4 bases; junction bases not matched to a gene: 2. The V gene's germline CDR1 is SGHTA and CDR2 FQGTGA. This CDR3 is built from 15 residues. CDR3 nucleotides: TGTGCCAGCAGCTTAACTAGCGGGATTTACAATGAGCAGTTCTTC. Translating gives CASSLTSGIYNEQFF.

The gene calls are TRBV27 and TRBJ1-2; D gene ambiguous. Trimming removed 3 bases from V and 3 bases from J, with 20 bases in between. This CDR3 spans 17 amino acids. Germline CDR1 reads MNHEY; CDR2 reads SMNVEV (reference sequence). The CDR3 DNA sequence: TGTGCCAGCAGTTTCCGGACTCCTGTATCGAGAGACTATGGCTACACCTTC. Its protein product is CASSFRTPVSRDYGYTF.

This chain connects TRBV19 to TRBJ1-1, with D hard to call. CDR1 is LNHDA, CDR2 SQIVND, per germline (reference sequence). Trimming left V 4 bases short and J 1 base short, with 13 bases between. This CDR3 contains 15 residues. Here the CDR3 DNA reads TGTGCCAGTAGTACGACCGACGAGGGGAACACTGAAGCTTTCTTT. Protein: CASSTTDEGNTEAFF. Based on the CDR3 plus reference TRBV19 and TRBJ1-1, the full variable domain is DGGITQSPKYLFRKEGQNVTLSCEQNLNHDAMYWYRQDPGQGLRLIYYSQIVNDFQKGDIAEGYSVSREKKESFPLTVTSAQKNPTAFYLCASSTTDEGNTEAFFGQGTRLTVV.

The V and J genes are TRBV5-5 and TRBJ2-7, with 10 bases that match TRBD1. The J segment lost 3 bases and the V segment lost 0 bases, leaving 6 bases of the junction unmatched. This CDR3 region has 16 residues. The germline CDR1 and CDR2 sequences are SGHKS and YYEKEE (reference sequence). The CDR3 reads CASSLALDRGIYEQYF. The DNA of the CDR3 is TGTGCCAGCAGCTTGGCCCTGGACAGGGGGATCTACGAGCAGTACTTC.

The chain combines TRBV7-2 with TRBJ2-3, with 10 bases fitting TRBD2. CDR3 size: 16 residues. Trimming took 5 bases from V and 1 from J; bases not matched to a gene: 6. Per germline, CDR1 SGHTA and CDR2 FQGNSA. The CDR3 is CASSIAGTSGTDTQYF. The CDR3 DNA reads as TGTGCCAGCAGCATTGCCGGGACTAGCGGCACAGATACGCAGTATTTT.

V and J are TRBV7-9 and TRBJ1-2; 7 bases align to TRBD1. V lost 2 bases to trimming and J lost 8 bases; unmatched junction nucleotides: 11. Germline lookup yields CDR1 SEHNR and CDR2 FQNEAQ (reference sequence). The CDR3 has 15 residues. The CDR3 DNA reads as TGTGCCAGCAGCTTAAGGGCACAGGGGTTGGAGGGCTACACCTTC. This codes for CASSLRAQGLEGYTF.

Here the CDR3 reads CASSLRQGAGNQPQHF. CDR3 sequence (DNA): TGTGCCAGCAGCTTAAGGCAGGGGGCAGGCAATCAGCCCCAGCATTTT. The rearrangement uses TRBV5-6 and TRBJ1-5; 8 bases are shared with TRBD1. Looked up from germline, CDR1 is SGHDT and CDR2 is YYEEEE. The CDR3 sequence is 16 residues long. J was trimmed by 2 bases and V by 2 bases; bases with no gene match: 6.

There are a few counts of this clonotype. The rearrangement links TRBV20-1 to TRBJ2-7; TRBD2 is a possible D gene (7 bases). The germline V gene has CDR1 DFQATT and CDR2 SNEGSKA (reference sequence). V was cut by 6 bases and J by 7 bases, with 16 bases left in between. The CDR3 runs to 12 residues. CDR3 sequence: CSAWGRGGEQYF. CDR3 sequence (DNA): TGCAGTGCCTGGGGTAGGGGGGGTGAGCAGTACTTC.